Below, 22 T cell receptor beta chains from the same sample are listed, as sequenced in a study of blood T cell repertoires in COVID-19. Using immunoSEQ multiplex PCR, the repertoire was profiled, and TCRdb retains in-frame clones only, with some absent. The data contain around 70,000 clones, roughly 80% of them singletons. Sequencing was done on a sample of peripheral blood. The origin of the receptors is a woman aged 50 to 60 with acute or convalescent COVID-19.

This chain joins TRBV5-6 and TRBJ2-5; D is perhaps TRBD1 (6 bases). CDR3 length equals 14 residues. Germline values: CDR1 SGHDT, CDR2 YYEEEE. V was trimmed by 5 bases and J by 0 bases, leaving 11 bases between them. The chain's CDR3 is CASSQTGNQETQYF. The CDR3 DNA is TGTGCCAGCAGTCAAACAGGGAACCAAGAGACCCAGTACTTC.

The rearrangement joins TRBV6-5 to TRBJ2-6; 7 nucleotides match TRBD1. With V trimmed by 6 bases and J by 2 bases, 4 bases remained unmatched. The CDR3 has 15 amino acids. In germline, CDR1 is MNHEY, CDR2 SVGAGI. CDR3 region: CASSYDRAGANVLTF. The CDR3 DNA is TGTGCCAGCAGCTACGACAGGGCTGGGGCCAACGTCCTGACTTTC.

The chain links TRBV7-3 to TRBJ2-1, with D perhaps matching TRBD2 (6 bases). Looked up from germline, CDR1 is SGHTA and CDR2 is FQGTGA. With 5 bases removed from V and 1 base from J, the gap between germline ends came to 12 bases. CDR3 length: 15 amino acids. The CDR3 is CASSVRDSSYNEQFF. The CDR3 region has the DNA TGTGCCAGCAGCGTCCGGGACTCTTCCTACAATGAGCAGTTCTTC. The full variable domain, with the rest looked up from reference TRBV7-3 and TRBJ2-1, is GAGVSQTPSNKVTEKGKYVELRCDPISGHTALYWYRQSLGQGPEFLIYFQGTGAADDSGLPNDRFFAVRPEGSVSTLKIQRTERGDSAVYLCASSVRDSSYNEQFFGPGTRLTVL.

This chain links TRBV5-5 with TRBJ2-2; D is ambiguous. V dropped 4 bases and J dropped 0 bases, with 7 bases sitting between them. The germline CDR1 and CDR2 sequences are SGHKS and YYEKEE (reference sequence). There are 14 residues in the CDR3. Written as DNA, the CDR3 is TGTGCCAGCAGCATAAGCGCGAACACCGGGGAGCTGTTTTTT. This codes for CASSISANTGELFF.

This sequence joins TRBV19 and TRBJ2-2, with a weak D call TRBD2 (5 bases). Between the trimmed V and J ends, which lost 6 bases and 6 bases, there was a span of 8 bases. CDR1 and CDR2 (germline): LNHDA, SQIVND (reference sequence). This CDR3 has 12 amino acids. The DNA for the CDR3 is TGTGCCAGTAGAACTAGGTCCGGGGAGCTGTTTTTT. Protein product: CASRTRSGELFF. Using reference TRBV19 and TRBJ2-2 for the parts outside the CDR3, the full variable domain is DGGITQSPKYLFRKEGQNVTLSCEQNLNHDAMYWYRQDPGQGLRLIYYSQIVNDFQKGDIAEGYSVSREKKESFPLTVTSAQKNPTAFYLCASRTRSGELFFGEGSRLTVL.

The V and J genes are TRBV7-2 and TRBJ2-7, with a possible D match to TRBD1 (5 bases). CDR3 size: 14 residues. The germline CDR1 and CDR2 sequences are SGHTA and FQGNSA. V was clipped by 3 bases and J by 2 bases, with 11 bases between them. The CDR3 region is CASSFHDRAYEQYF. CDR3 nucleotides: TGTGCCAGCAGCTTCCACGACAGAGCCTACGAGCAGTACTTC.

This clone was found once. The CDR3 spells CASSEWASSSYNSPLHF. The DNA for the CDR3 is TGTGCCAGCAGTGAATGGGCCAGCAGCTCCTATAATTCACCCCTCCACTTT. The rearrangement uses TRBV2 and TRBJ1-6; no clear D gene. The germline gives CDR1 SNHLY, CDR2 FYNNEI. The V end was cut by 2 bases, the J end by 0 bases, with 11 bases between. The CDR3 is 17 residues long.

The chain links TRBV27 to TRBJ2-1, with 13 bases fitting TRBD2. CDR1 is MNHEY, CDR2 SMNVEV, per germline (reference sequence). The CDR3 is made up of 15 amino acids. The ends lost 5 bases at V and 10 bases at J; junction bases unmatched: 8. DNA of the CDR3: TGTGCCAGCAGTCCTACTAGCGGGGGGGCTGGGGAGCAGTTCTTC. As protein: CASSPTSGGAGEQFF.

The gene calls are TRBV7-9 and TRBJ2-7, with 10 bases matching TRBD2. The CDR3 is made up of 15 amino acids. Germline V gene lookup returns CDR1 SEHNR and CDR2 FQNEAQ (reference sequence). Losses at the gene ends were 5 bases for V and 6 bases for J; bases not matched to a gene: 10. The CDR3 bases are TGTGCCAGCAGCCCTCAAGCGGGAGGGCCTAGCGAGCAGTACTTC. Protein: CASSPQAGGPSEQYF.

The gene calls are TRBV7-2 and TRBJ1-5, with D tentatively TRBD1 (6 bases). Trimming shortened V by 5 bases and J by 1 base, and 15 bases separated the two germline ends. Germline CDR1 and CDR2: SGHTA and FQGNSA. The CDR3 has 16 amino acids. The CDR3 sequence is CASSPRIRGSNQPQHF. CDR3 DNA sequence: TGTGCCAGCAGCCCCAGGATTAGGGGGAGCAATCAGCCCCAGCATTTT.

V gene TRBV4-1 combines with J gene TRBJ2-7, with 10 bases identical to TRBD1. This CDR3 has 16 amino acids. Germline CDR1 reads MGHRA; CDR2 reads YSYEKL. V shed 4 bases, J shed 2 bases, and the junction held 8 bases outside the gene matches. The CDR3 sequence is CASSLGPGTGAYEQYF. In nucleotides, the CDR3 is TGCGCCAGCAGCCTAGGACCCGGGACAGGGGCCTACGAGCAGTACTTC.

This chain links TRBV7-8 with TRBJ2-5; TRBD1 agrees at 9 bases. Per the germline V gene, CDR1 is SGHVS and CDR2 is FQNEAQ. The V segment lost 5 bases and the J segment 7 bases; nucleotides outside the gene matches: 11. The CDR3 is made up of 15 amino acids. The CDR3 nucleotides read TGTGCCAGCAGCAAGACAGGGGGGCTAATGGGGACCCAGTACTTC. This encodes CASSKTGGLMGTQYF. The entire variable domain, with the rest obtained from reference TRBV7-8 and TRBJ2-5, is as follows: GAGVSQSPRYKVAKRGQDVALRCDPISGHVSLFWYQQALGQGPEFLTYFQNEAQLDKSGLPSDRFFAERPEGSVSTLKIQRTQQEDSAVYLCASSKTGGLMGTQYFGPGTRLLVL.

As for this clone: Other nucleotide sequences in the sample specify the same CDR3. The chain joins TRBV5-1 to TRBJ1-5; the D gene is possibly TRBD1 (5 bases). Between the trimmed V and J ends, which lost 1 base and 7 bases, there was a span of 9 bases. From germline, CDR1 is SGHRS and CDR2 YFSETQ. This CDR3 spans 13 amino acids. CDR3 coding DNA: TGCGCCAGCAGCTTGTCAGGGTCCCAGCCCCAGCATTTT. Its translation: CASSLSGSQPQHF.

V and J are TRBV7-9 and TRBJ2-3; no definite D call. Germline V gives CDR1 SEHNR, CDR2 FQNEAQ (reference sequence). The V and J ends lost 1 base and 11 bases respectively, with 16 bases between them. CDR3 length equals 14 residues. The CDR3 nucleotides are TGTGCCAGCAGCTTAGAGTCAGCGTCCTCTTGGCAGTATTTT. It translates to CASSLESASSWQYF.

The CDR3 nucleotides read TGTGCCACCCGGGGTCCCGATAGGGAAAAACTGTTTTTT. It encodes CATRGPDREKLFF. V and J are TRBV28 and TRBJ1-4, with no clear D. The CDR3 covers 13 residues. V was shortened by 10 bases and J by 8 bases, with 17 bases between the two germline ends. Germline lookup yields CDR1 MDHEN and CDR2 SYDVKM. The variable domain in full, completed from reference TRBV28 and TRBJ1-4, reads DVKVTQSSRYLVKRTGEKVFLECVQDMDHENMFWYRQDPGLGLRLIYFSYDVKMKEKGDIPEGYSVSREKKERFSLILESASTNQTSMYLCATRGPDREKLFFGSGTQLSVL.

The chain carries TRBV7-8 and TRBJ2-2; TRBD2 aligns across 9 bases. Unmatched junction bases numbered 4, after V lost 3 bases and J lost 8 bases. Germline V CDR1 and CDR2: SGHVS, FQNEAQ. The CDR3 extends over 14 amino acids. As DNA, the CDR3 is TGTGCCAGCAGCTTGCGGGAGGGCGGAGGGGAGCTGTTTTTT. Its protein is CASSLREGGGELFF.

The chain has TRBV9 and TRBJ2-2; a possible D gene is TRBD1 (6 bases). The germline V and J ends were trimmed by 5 bases and 1 base, with 9 bases remaining between them. The CDR3 spans 14 residues. The V gene's germline CDR1 is SGDLS and CDR2 YYNGEE. The DNA for the CDR3 is TGTGCCAGCAGTCAACAGGGGAACACCGGGGAGCTGTTTTTT. As protein: CASSQQGNTGELFF.

This clone appeared a few times. This chain joins TRBV27 and TRBJ2-3; D may be TRBD2 (5 bases). CDR1 is MNHEY and CDR2 is SMNVEV in the germline V gene (reference sequence). The CDR3 sequence is 15 residues long. Trimming pared 5 bases from V and 3 bases from J, leaving 15 bases between. CDR3 sequence: CASSPNPRLTDTQYF. CDR3 bases: TGTGCCAGCAGTCCCAACCCAAGACTAACAGATACGCAGTATTTT.

This clone showed up just a few times. The chain is built from TRBV5-1 and TRBJ2-5; maybe TRBD1 (6 bases). V gave up 5 bases and J gave up 3 bases, with 17 bases separating them. The CDR3 has 15 amino acids. Germline V CDR1 and CDR2: SGHRS, YFSETQ. The CDR3 DNA sequence: TGCGCCAGCAGTTCAGGGACACCGAGGGAAGAGACCCAGTACTTC. This sequence encodes CASSSGTPREETQYF.

The chain is built from TRBV5-1 and TRBJ2-7; possible D gene TRBD2, 5 bases. From germline, CDR1 is SGHRS and CDR2 YFSETQ. V was cut by 2 bases and J by 7 bases, with 10 bases left in between. The CDR3 length is 12 residues. The CDR3, as DNA: TGCGCCAGCAGCTTAACTGGACTTGAGCAGTACTTC. Protein: CASSLTGLEQYF.

The V gene is TRBV7-2, the J gene TRBJ1-1; no firm D call. Looked up from germline, CDR1 is SGHTA and CDR2 is FQGNSA. The V gene lost 1 base and the J gene lost 1 base, with 10 bases spanning the gap. The CDR3 consists of 15 residues. The CDR3 nucleotides are TGTGCCAGCAGCTTAGTGGGTGCGGGGAACACTGAAGCTTTCTTT. Translation gives CASSLVGAGNTEAFF.

The count of this clone is one. The V gene is TRBV5-1, the J gene TRBJ2-1; 13 bases are shared with TRBD2. The CDR3 is 18 amino acids. V gave up 0 bases and J gave up 0 bases; unmatched junction bases: 3. Germline loops: CDR1 SGHRS, CDR2 YFSETQ. CDR3 protein: CASSLGWTSGSSYNEQFF. In DNA, the CDR3 is TGCGCCAGCAGCTTGGGCTGGACTAGCGGGAGCTCCTACAATGAGCAGTTCTTC.